The 3 T cell receptor beta chains given below trace back to one sample, sequenced in a study of cytomegalovirus exposure and HLA in healthy donors. 60 Vbeta and 13 Jbeta primers were used in PCR. Repertoires were generated with immunoSEQ multiplex PCR, while TCRdb's copy carries only in-frame clones and drops some. The sample lists about 170,000 clones, about 80% occurring once. Sequencing input: PBMCs. The receptors here all came from a female donor in good health and CMV-seronegative.

CDR3 bases: TGTGCCTGGAGTTCCGGGACAGGTGCCGACTATGGCTACACCTTC. This gives the protein CAWSSGTGADYGYTF. The chain recombines TRBV30 with TRBJ1-2; 8 positions agree with TRBD1. The CDR3 length is 15 residues. Germline CDR1 reads GTSNPN; CDR2 reads SVGIG (reference sequence). Losses at the gene ends were 2 bases for V and 3 bases for J; bases not matched to a gene: 8. The complete variable domain, with remaining parts taken from reference TRBV30 and TRBJ1-2, reads SQTIHQWPATLVQPVGSPLSLECTVEGTSNPNLYWYRQAAGRGLQLLFYSVGIGQISSEVPQNLSASRPQDRQFILSSKKLLLSDSGFYLCAWSSGTGADYGYTFGSGTRLTVV.

The J gene is TRBJ2-7, the V gene TRBV19; TRBD1 aligns across 9 bases. The CDR3 loop spans 14 amino acids. Germline loops: CDR1 LNHDA, CDR2 SQIVND (reference sequence). J gave up 4 bases and V 5 bases, and 6 bases lay outside the gene matches. CDR3: CASSEDRGAYEQYF. CDR3 bases: TGTGCCAGTAGTGAAGACAGGGGGGCATACGAGCAGTACTTC.

The chain is built from TRBV5-1 and TRBJ2-7; 13 bases are shared with TRBD2. The ends lost 4 bases at V and 7 bases at J; junction bases unmatched: 2. The CDR3 has 13 residues. CDR1 SGHRS and CDR2 YFSETQ come from the germline V gene. CDR3 sequence reads: CASSGLAGEEQYF. The CDR3 nucleotides are TGCGCCAGCAGCGGACTAGCGGGAGAGGAGCAGTACTTC.